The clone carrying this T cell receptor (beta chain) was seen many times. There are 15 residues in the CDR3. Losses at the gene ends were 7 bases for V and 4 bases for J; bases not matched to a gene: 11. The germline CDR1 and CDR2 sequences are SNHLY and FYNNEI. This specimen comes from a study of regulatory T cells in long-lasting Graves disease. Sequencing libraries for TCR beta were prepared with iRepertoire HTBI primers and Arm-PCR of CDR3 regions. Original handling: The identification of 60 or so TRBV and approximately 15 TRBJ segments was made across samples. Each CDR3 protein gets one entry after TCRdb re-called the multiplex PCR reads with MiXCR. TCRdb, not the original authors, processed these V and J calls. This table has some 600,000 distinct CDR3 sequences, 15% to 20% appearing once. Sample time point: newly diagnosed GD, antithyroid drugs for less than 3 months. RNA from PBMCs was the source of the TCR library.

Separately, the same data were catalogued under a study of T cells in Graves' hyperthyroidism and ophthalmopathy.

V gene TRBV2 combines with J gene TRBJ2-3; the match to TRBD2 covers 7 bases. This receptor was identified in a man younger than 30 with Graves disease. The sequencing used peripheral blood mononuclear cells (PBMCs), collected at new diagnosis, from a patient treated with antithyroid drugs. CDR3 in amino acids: CASTGRREPPDTQYF. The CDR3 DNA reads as TGTGCCAGCACGGGACGGCGGGAGCCCCCAGATACGCAGTATTTT. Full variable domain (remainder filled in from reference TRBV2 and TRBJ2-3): EPEVTQTPSHQVTQMGQEVILRCVPISNHLYFYWYRQILGQKVEFLVSFYNNEISEKSEIFDDQFSVERPDGSNFTLKIRSTKLEDSAMYFCASTGRREPPDTQYFGPGTRLTVL.